The source of this T cell receptor (beta chain) is a study of T cells in Graves' hyperthyroidism and ophthalmopathy. This clonotype was recorded a few times. Amplification targeted TCR beta CDR3 regions from RNA transcripts. Primed by the HTBI set, a first-round RT-PCR was run on the TCR CDR3. TCRdb reprocessed the multiplex PCR reads via MiXCR and lists one record per CDR3 protein. The sample includes 600,000 to 700,000 distinct CDR3 sequences, about 14% of them seen just once. The sample consisted of blood. This receptor was obtained from a woman aged 40 to 50 with Graves' ophthalmopathy.

The CDR3 loop reads CASRPGQGIFTYEQYF. The CDR3 nucleotides read TGTGCCAGCAGACCGGGACAGGGTATTTTTACCTACGAGCAGTACTTC. The chain links TRBV12-3 or TRBV12-4 to TRBJ2-7, with 9 bases fitting TRBD1. This CDR3 comprises 16 residues. The junction had 11 bases not matched to a gene; V was cut back by 6 bases and J by 2 bases.